The source of this TCR beta chain is a study of technical replicates of blood from several donors. This clone was picked up one time. CDR3 length equals 16 residues. Trimming removed 5 bases from V and 0 bases from J, with 14 bases in between. Germline V CDR1 and CDR2: SGDLS, YYNGEE. Produced via immunoSEQ multiplex PCR; TCRdb's table is partial and in-frame only. The profile covers about 80,000 clones, with roughly 91% appearing a single time and 0.3% to 0.45% taken by the ten largest. The sequencing input was T cells isolated from PBMCs. The receptor was derived from a human donor in good health. V usage is TRBV9 and J usage is TRBJ2-2; tentative D call: TRBD2 (5 bases). This CDR3 reads CASSLRGYSNTGELFF. Here the CDR3 DNA reads TGTGCCAGCAGTTTACGGGGTTATTCGAACACCGGGGAGCTGTTTTTT.